This is a list of T cell receptor beta chains from one sample in a study of shared clonotypes between healthy human individuals. Profiled with immunoSEQ multiplex PCR; TCRdb holds only in-frame clones, not every one. Of millions of clones in the sample, approximately 95% were seen once. The sequenced sample was naive CD8+ T cells sorted from blood. These receptors originate from a man in his late teens or twenties in good health. Each CDR3 is given with its conserved first and last residue. Fields, in order: V gene, J gene, clone size, D gene, CDR3 DNA, CDR3 protein. A D gene is named only where the DNA matches it firmly. Size is stated for part of the rows, as once, few or many counts, or as a class when the clone is expanded.

v_call: TRBV7-9
j_call: TRBJ1-1
clone_size: .
d_call: .
cdr3_nt: TGTGCCAGCAGCTTGTCCGCCGAAGGACAGCCTCTTATGAACACTGAAGCTTTCTTT
cdr3_aa: CASSLSAEGQPLMNTEAFF

v_call: TRBV5-6
j_call: TRBJ2-3
clone_size: .
d_call: TRBD1
cdr3_nt: TGTGCCAGCAGCGTACAGGGGATTACTTTAGTGGACACAGATACGCAGTATTTT
cdr3_aa: CASSVQGITLVDTDTQYF

v_call: TRBV28
j_call: TRBJ1-2
clone_size: .
d_call: .
cdr3_nt: TGTGCCAGCCGGGGGGCGCCTGACTATGGCTACACCTTC
cdr3_aa: CASRGAPDYGYTF

v_call: TRBV11-3
j_call: TRBJ2-2
clone_size: .
d_call: TRBD1
cdr3_nt: TGTGCCAGCAGCCTGAACTCAGGGGGCAGTAGCACCGGGGAGCTGTTTTTT
cdr3_aa: CASSLNSGGSSTGELFF

v_call: TRBV7-9
j_call: TRBJ1-1
clone_size: .
d_call: TRBD1
cdr3_nt: TGTGCCAGCAGCTTTATTAGCCCAGGGGGGACTGAAGCTTTCTTT
cdr3_aa: CASSFISPGGTEAFF

v_call: TRBV5-4
j_call: TRBJ2-7
clone_size: .
d_call: .
cdr3_nt: TGTGCCAGCAGCTCAGACGATTACGAGCAGTACTTC
cdr3_aa: CASSSDDYEQYF

v_call: TRBV7-2
j_call: TRBJ1-3
clone_size: .
d_call: .
cdr3_nt: TGTGCCAGCAGCGCCCAACAGGGCTCTGGAAACACCATATATTTT
cdr3_aa: CASSAQQGSGNTIYF

v_call: TRBV7-9
j_call: TRBJ2-5
clone_size: .
d_call: .
cdr3_nt: TGTGCCAGCAGTTCCGACCTGAGACGAGAGACCCAGTACTTC
cdr3_aa: CASSSDLRRETQYF

v_call: TRBV2
j_call: TRBJ2-7
clone_size: .
d_call: TRBD1
cdr3_nt: TGTGCCATCGAACCGGGACAGGCCTACGAGCAGTACTTC
cdr3_aa: CAIEPGQAYEQYF

v_call: TRBV7-9
j_call: TRBJ1-1
clone_size: .
d_call: .
cdr3_nt: TGTGCCAGCAGCTTAGACAGTGAAGCTTTCTTT
cdr3_aa: CASSLDSEAFF

v_call: TRBV5-1
j_call: TRBJ2-1
clone_size: .
d_call: TRBD2
cdr3_nt: TGCGCCAGCAGCTCCCCTTTAGCGGGTAGCTCCTACAATGAGCAGTTCTTC
cdr3_aa: CASSSPLAGSSYNEQFF

v_call: TRBV12-5
j_call: TRBJ2-7
clone_size: .
d_call: .
cdr3_nt: TGTGCTAGTGGCCCCGGGTGGGGGGACCTCTACGAGCAGTACTTC
cdr3_aa: CASGPGWGDLYEQYF

v_call: TRBV6-1
j_call: TRBJ2-1
clone_size: .
d_call: .
cdr3_nt: TGTGCTTTGGGGCAAGGGAGCTCCTACAATGAGCAGTTCTTC
cdr3_aa: CALGQGSSYNEQFF

v_call: TRBV4-3
j_call: TRBJ2-7
clone_size: .
d_call: .
cdr3_nt: TGCGCCAGCAGCCAAGAAGGGACACCCGCCTACGAGCAGTACTTC
cdr3_aa: CASSQEGTPAYEQYF

v_call: TRBV7-8
j_call: TRBJ2-2
clone_size: .
d_call: .
cdr3_nt: TGTGCCAGCAGCGTCCAGACCGGGAAGCTGTTTTTT
cdr3_aa: CASSVQTGKLFF

v_call: TRBV5-1
j_call: TRBJ2-1
clone_size: once
d_call: TRBD2
cdr3_nt: TGCGCCAGCAGCACCATTAGCGGGAGGGCCGACAATGAGCAGTTCTTC
cdr3_aa: CASSTISGRADNEQFF

v_call: TRBV27
j_call: TRBJ1-5
clone_size: .
d_call: .
cdr3_nt: TGTGCCAGCAGTTTGCAGCTATACCAGCCCCAGCATTTT
cdr3_aa: CASSLQLYQPQHF

v_call: TRBV5-4
j_call: TRBJ2-7
clone_size: .
d_call: .
cdr3_nt: TGTGCCAGCAGCTTGGGGACAGTCTACGAGCAGTACTTC
cdr3_aa: CASSLGTVYEQYF

v_call: TRBV21-1
j_call: TRBJ1-2
clone_size: .
d_call: .
cdr3_nt: TGTGCCAGCAGCAAAGACCCGCCCAGGACTGCTAACCACTCCCCACCACCAATTAACTATGGCTACACCTTC
cdr3_aa: CASSKDPPRTANHSPPPINYGYTF

v_call: TRBV10-3
j_call: TRBJ2-7
clone_size: .
d_call: .
cdr3_nt: TGTGCCATCAGGTCTACCGGGCCACCCTACGAGCAGTACTTC
cdr3_aa: CAIRSTGPPYEQYF